One sample yielded the 14 T cell receptor beta chains listed below, sequenced in a study of blood T cell repertoires in COVID-19. The assay was immunoSEQ multiplex PCR, and TCRdb's table has in-frame clones only and misses some. This sample yields tens of thousands of clones, of which about 90% are seen a single time; around 8% belongs to the top ten. Sample: peripheral blood. These receptors were obtained from a middle-aged man with active COVID-19.

This chain joins TRBV5-1 and TRBJ2-1, with D maybe TRBD1 (7 bases). The germline V gene has CDR1 SGHRS and CDR2 YFSETQ. With 5 bases removed from V and 1 base from J, the gap between germline ends came to 10 bases. The CDR3 has 14 residues. The CDR3 protein is CASRSGGSYNEQFF. DNA for the CDR3: TGCGCCAGCAGGTCAGGGGGGTCCTACAATGAGCAGTTCTTC.

The V gene is TRBV19, the J gene TRBJ2-2; the D gene is possibly TRBD1 (5 bases). The ends were cut back, 7 bases at V and 3 bases at J, with 9 bases in the middle. CDR1 is LNHDA and CDR2 is SQIVND in the germline V gene (reference sequence). The CDR3 covers 13 residues. DNA for the CDR3: TGTGCCAGTAAGGACATCTACACCGGGGAGCTGTTTTTT. It translates to CASKDIYTGELFF. Full variable domain (remainder filled in from reference TRBV19 and TRBJ2-2): DGGITQSPKYLFRKEGQNVTLSCEQNLNHDAMYWYRQDPGQGLRLIYYSQIVNDFQKGDIAEGYSVSREKKESFPLTVTSAQKNPTAFYLCASKDIYTGELFFGEGSRLTVL.

This chain connects TRBV19 to TRBJ2-7; TRBD2 matches 9 bases. The CDR3 loop spans 15 amino acids. V dropped 3 bases and J dropped 4; count of bases not matched to a gene: 7. CDR1 is LNHDA and CDR2 is SQIVND in the germline V gene (reference sequence). CDR3 coding DNA: TGTGCCAGTAGTATTGCTAGCGGGGTTGGATACGAGCAGTACTTC. It is translated as CASSIASGVGYEQYF. Filled out from reference TRBV19 and TRBJ2-7, the complete variable domain reads DGGITQSPKYLFRKEGQNVTLSCEQNLNHDAMYWYRQDPGQGLRLIYYSQIVNDFQKGDIAEGYSVSREKKESFPLTVTSAQKNPTAFYLCASSIASGVGYEQYFGPGTRLTVT.

This chain joins TRBV29-1 and TRBJ2-1; D is perhaps TRBD2 (6 bases). This CDR3 spans 17 amino acids. Germline CDR1 and CDR2: SQVTM and ANQGSEA. With 4 bases removed from V and 0 bases from J, the gap between germline ends came to 19 bases. The CDR3 DNA follows: TGCAGCGTTGCCCATCAGCGACTCGGGAGCTCCTACAATGAGCAGTTCTTC. Protein product: CSVAHQRLGSSYNEQFF.

This clone was recorded once. This chain links TRBV28 with TRBJ2-7; 10 bases map to TRBD1. Germline V lookup: CDR1 MDHEN, CDR2 SYDVKM. J gave up 3 bases and V 0 bases, and 5 bases lay outside the gene matches. CDR3 length equals 16 residues. The CDR3 loop reads CASSLWGQGQHYEQYF. The CDR3 DNA sequence: TGTGCCAGCAGTTTATGGGGACAGGGGCAACACTACGAGCAGTACTTC.

The rearrangement joins TRBV5-1 to TRBJ2-3; 11 nucleotides line up with TRBD2. The CDR3 is 16 amino acids. Germline CDR1 and CDR2: SGHRS and YFSETQ. J was trimmed by 6 bases and V by 5 bases; bases with no gene match: 11. CDR3 DNA sequence: TGCGCCAGCAGGATCGGCACTAGCGGGGGAGGGGATACGCAGTATTTT. Translation gives CASRIGTSGGGDTQYF.

The rearrangement uses TRBV20-1 and TRBJ1-1, with TRBD1 matching 7 bases. This CDR3 contains 17 residues. Germline CDR1 is DFQATT and CDR2 is SNEGSKA (reference sequence). Trimming cost V 3 bases and J 2 bases; bases outside gene matches: 15. CDR3 sequence (DNA): TGCAGTGCTAGTCGGAGGGGGCGAGGGTGGGGAAACACTGAAGCTTTCTTT. This codes for CSASRRGRGWGNTEAFF.

In DNA form, the CDR3 reads TGTGCCAGCAGCTCTCAGACAACTGAAGCTTTCTTT. This sequence encodes CASSSQTTEAFF. The chain uses TRBV7-9 and TRBJ1-1; D is unclear. CDR1 SEHNR and CDR2 FQNEAQ come from the germline V gene (reference sequence). The CDR3 is 12 amino acids. V dropped 4 bases and J dropped 5 bases, with 8 bases sitting between them.

The chain combines TRBV28 with TRBJ1-1; TRBD1 is a possible D gene (5 bases). The CDR3 is 13 residues long. V was pared by 8 bases and J by 1 base, with 11 bases between. CDR1 is MDHEN, CDR2 SYDVKM, per germline. In DNA form, the CDR3 reads TGTGCCAGCGTGGCAGGGAAGAACACTGAAGCTTTCTTT. Residues: CASVAGKNTEAFF.

V usage is TRBV7-9 and J usage is TRBJ2-5; the match to TRBD2 covers 13 bases. Germline V CDR1 and CDR2: SEHNR, FQNEAQ (reference sequence). The CDR3 extends over 15 amino acids. The junction had 5 bases not matched to a gene; V was cut back by 5 bases and J by 5 bases. The CDR3 loop reads CASSAGLAGIETQYF. CDR3 coding DNA: TGTGCCAGCAGCGCGGGACTAGCGGGAATCGAGACCCAGTACTTC.

Only a few counts were recorded for this clone. The chain carries TRBV6-4 and TRBJ2-1; 10 bases agree with TRBD2. V shed 0 bases, J shed 7 bases, and the junction held 6 bases outside the gene matches. The CDR3 consists of 16 residues. CDR1 and CDR2 from the germline V gene are MRHNA and SNTAGT. CDR3: CASSDSASGGANEQFF. The CDR3 region has the DNA TGTGCCAGCAGTGACTCGGCTAGCGGGGGTGCTAATGAGCAGTTCTTC.

The gene calls are TRBV24-1 and TRBJ2-1; 7 nucleotides agree with TRBD1. There are 16 residues in the CDR3. The V gene's germline CDR1 is KGHDR and CDR2 SFDVKD. V was clipped by 0 bases and J by 1 base; unmatched bases: 2. CDR3 sequence reads: CATSDLGRGSYNEQFF. DNA of the CDR3: TGTGCCACCAGTGATTTGGGCAGGGGGTCCTACAATGAGCAGTTCTTC.

The gene calls are TRBV28 and TRBJ1-4; D remains ambiguous. The CDR3 runs 15 residues. The V end was cut by 7 bases, the J end by 0 bases, with 12 bases between. The germline V gene has CDR1 MDHEN and CDR2 SYDVKM. The CDR3: CASTASYATNEKLFF. CDR3 nucleotide sequence: TGTGCCAGCACCGCGAGCTACGCAACTAATGAAAAACTGTTTTTT.

This sequence joins TRBV14 and TRBJ2-1; D not certain. The CDR3 is 13 amino acids. Looked up from germline, CDR1 is SGHDN and CDR2 is FVKESK. V dropped 1 base and J dropped 13 bases, with 14 bases sitting between them. CDR3 bases: TGTGCCAGCAGCCAAGGATACCCTGCAGGACAGTTCTTC. Protein: CASSQGYPAGQFF.